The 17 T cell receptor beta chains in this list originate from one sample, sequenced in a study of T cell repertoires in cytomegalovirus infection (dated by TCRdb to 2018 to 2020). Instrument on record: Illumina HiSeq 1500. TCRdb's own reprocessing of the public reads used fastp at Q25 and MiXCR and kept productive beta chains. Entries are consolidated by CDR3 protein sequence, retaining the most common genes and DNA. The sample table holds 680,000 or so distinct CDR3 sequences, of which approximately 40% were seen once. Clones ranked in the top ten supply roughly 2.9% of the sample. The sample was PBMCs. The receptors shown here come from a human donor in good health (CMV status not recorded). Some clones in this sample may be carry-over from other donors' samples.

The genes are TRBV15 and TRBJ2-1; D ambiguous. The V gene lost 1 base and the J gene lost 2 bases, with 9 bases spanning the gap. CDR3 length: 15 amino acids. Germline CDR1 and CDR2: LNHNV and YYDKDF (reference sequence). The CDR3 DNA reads TGTGCCACCAGCAGAGGAGCGCGGACCTACAATGAGCAGTTCTTC. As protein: CATSRGARTYNEQFF.

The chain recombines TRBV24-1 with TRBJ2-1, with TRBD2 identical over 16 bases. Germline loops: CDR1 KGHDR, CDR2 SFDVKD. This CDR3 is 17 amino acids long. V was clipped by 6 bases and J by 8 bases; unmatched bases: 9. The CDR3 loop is CATSFSGTSGGADEQFF. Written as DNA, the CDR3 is TGTGCCACCAGTTTTTCCGGGACTAGCGGGGGGGCCGATGAGCAGTTCTTC.

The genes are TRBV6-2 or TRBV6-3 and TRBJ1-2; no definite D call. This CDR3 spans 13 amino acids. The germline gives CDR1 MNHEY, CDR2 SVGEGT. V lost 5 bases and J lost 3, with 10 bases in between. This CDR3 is CASSAGVYYGYTF. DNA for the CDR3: TGTGCCAGCAGTGCCGGGGTCTACTATGGCTACACCTTC.

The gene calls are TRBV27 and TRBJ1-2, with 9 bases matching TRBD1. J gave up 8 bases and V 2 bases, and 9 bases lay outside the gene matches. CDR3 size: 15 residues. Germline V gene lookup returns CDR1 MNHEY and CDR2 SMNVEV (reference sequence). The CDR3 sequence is CASSLGGTGIEGYTF. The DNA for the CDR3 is TGTGCCAGCAGTTTAGGCGGGACAGGGATTGAGGGCTACACCTTC.

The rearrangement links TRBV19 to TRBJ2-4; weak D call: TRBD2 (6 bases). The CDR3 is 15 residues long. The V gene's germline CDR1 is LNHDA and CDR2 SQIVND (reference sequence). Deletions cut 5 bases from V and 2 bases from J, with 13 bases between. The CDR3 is CASSAAGRTKNIQYF. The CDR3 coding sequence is TGTGCCAGTAGTGCGGCAGGGAGGACCAAAAACATTCAGTACTTC.

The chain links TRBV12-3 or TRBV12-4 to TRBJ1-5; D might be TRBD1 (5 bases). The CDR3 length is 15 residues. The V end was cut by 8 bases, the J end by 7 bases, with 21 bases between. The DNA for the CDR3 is TGTGCCAGCCGTCGTGGGGGATTTGGCTGGCAGCCCCAGCATTTT. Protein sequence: CASRRGGFGWQPQHF.

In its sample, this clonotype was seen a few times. For the CDR3, the DNA is TGTGCCAGCAGTTTTGGGGGGGCTTTATTGCCCCAGCATTTT. This gives the protein CASSFGGALLPQHF. V and J are TRBV12-3 or TRBV12-4 and TRBJ1-5, with D perhaps matching TRBD1 (6 bases). V lost 3 bases and J lost 9, with 15 bases in between. The CDR3 sequence is 14 residues long.

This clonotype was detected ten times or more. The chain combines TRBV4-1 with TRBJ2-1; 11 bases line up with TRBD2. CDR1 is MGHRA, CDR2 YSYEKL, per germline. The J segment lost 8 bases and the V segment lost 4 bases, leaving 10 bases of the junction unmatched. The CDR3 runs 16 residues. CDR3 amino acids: CASSLGLVLAGDEQFF. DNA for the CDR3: TGCGCCAGCAGCCTCGGCTTAGTACTAGCGGGAGATGAGCAGTTCTTC.

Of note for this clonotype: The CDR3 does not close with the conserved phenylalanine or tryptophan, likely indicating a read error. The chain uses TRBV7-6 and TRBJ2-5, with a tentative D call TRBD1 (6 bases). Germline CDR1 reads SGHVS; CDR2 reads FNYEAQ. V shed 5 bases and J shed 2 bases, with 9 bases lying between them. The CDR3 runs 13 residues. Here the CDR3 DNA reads TGTGCCAGCAGCAAAGACAGGCAAGAGACCCAGTACGTC. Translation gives CASSKDRQETQYV.

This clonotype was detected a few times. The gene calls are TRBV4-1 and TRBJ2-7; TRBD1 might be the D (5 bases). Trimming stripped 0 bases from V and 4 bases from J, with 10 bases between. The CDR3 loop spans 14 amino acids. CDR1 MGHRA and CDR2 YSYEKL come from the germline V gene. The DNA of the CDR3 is TGCGCCAGCAGCCAAGAATCACAGGCATACGAGCAGTACTTC. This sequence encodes CASSQESQAYEQYF.

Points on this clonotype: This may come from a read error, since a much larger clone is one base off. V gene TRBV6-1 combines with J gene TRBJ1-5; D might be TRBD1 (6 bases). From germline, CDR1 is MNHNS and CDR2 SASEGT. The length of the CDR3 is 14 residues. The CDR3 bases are TGTGCCAGCAGTACCACAGGGAGCAATCCGCCCCAGCATTTT. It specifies CASSTTGSNPPQHF.

The CDR3, as DNA: TGTGCCAGCAGCTTGCGGCGGGGGGGCCAAGGCGGGGAGCTGTTTTTT. Translating it yields CASSLRRGGQGGELFF. The V and J genes are TRBV5-4 and TRBJ2-2; TRBD2 aligns across 9 bases. This CDR3 comprises 16 residues. V shed 1 base, J shed 7 bases, and the junction held 8 bases outside the gene matches. Looked up from germline, CDR1 is SGHNT and CDR2 is YYREEE (reference sequence).

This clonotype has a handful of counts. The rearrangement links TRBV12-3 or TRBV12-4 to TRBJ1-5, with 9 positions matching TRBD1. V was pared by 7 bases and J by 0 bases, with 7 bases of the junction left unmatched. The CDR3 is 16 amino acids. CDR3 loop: CASNYRGPGSNQPQHF. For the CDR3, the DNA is TGTGCCAGCAACTACAGGGGGCCTGGTAGCAATCAGCCCCAGCATTTT.

The CDR3, as DNA: TGTGCCATCAAGTTTAGGCTAGGGGAGACCCAGTACTTC. The encoded protein is CAIKFRLGETQYF. The gene calls are TRBV10-3 and TRBJ2-5; no reliable D call. The CDR3 is 13 amino acids. V lost 7 bases, J lost 5 bases, and 14 bases lay in between. Per the germline V gene, CDR1 is ENHRY and CDR2 is SYGVKD.

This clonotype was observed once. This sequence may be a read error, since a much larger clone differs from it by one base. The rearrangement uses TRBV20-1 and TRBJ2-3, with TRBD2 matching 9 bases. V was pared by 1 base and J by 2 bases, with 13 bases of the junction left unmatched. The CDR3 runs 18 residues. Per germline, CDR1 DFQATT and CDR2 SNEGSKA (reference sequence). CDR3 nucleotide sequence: TGCAGTGCTAGAGGGGTAACCGGGACTAGCAGCCCCACAGATACGCAGTATTTT. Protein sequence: CSARGVTGTSSPTDTQYF.

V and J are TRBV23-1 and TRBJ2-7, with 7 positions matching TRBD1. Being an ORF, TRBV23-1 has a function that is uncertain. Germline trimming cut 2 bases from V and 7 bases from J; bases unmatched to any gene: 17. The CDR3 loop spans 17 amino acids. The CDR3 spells CASSQIKSPGTVGEQYF. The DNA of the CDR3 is TGCGCCAGCAGTCAAATTAAGAGTCCCGGGACAGTTGGAGAGCAGTACTTC.

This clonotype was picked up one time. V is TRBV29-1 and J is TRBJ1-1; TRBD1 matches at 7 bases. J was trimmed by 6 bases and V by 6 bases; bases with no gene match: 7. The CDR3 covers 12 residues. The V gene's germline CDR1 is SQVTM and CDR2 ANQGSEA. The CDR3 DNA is TGCAGCGTATCCCGACAGGGTGCTGAAGCTTTCTTT. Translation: CSVSRQGAEAFF.